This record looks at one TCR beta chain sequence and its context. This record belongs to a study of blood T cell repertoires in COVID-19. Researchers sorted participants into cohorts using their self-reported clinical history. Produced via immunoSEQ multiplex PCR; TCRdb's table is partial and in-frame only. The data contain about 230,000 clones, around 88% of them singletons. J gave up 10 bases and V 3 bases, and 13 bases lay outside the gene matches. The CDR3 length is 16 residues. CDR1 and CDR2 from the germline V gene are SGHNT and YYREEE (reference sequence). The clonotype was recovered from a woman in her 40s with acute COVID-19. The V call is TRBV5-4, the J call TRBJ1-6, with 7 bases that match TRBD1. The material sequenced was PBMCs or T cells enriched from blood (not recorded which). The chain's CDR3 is CASSSTGGGGRSPLHF. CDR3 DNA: TGTGCCAGCAGCTCGACAGGCGGAGGGGGCAGGTCACCCCTCCACTTT.